This T cell receptor (beta chain) was found in a study of CD8 T cells in Susac syndrome. Regarding the study as a whole: The CD4+ T cell repertoires of Susac syndrome were found to show no clonal expansion. The study conceded that relatively few individuals underwent its TCR sequencing and HLA analysis.

Negative isolation yielded CD4+ and CD8+ T cells, and FACS enriched TEMRA cells. As for this clonotype: Antigen specificity is unknown.

The CDR3 length is 17 residues. Germline loops: CDR1 MNHNS, CDR2 SASEGT. V lost 4 bases and J lost 3, with 18 bases in between. The RNA, roughly 0.45 to 1 ug, was put through reverse transcription using random hexamers. An immunoSEQ multiplex PCR amplified TCR beta CDR3 over 54 Vbeta and 13 Jbeta. MiXCR was run by TCRdb on the immunoSEQ multiplex PCR reads, yielding one entry per CDR3 protein. The sample has roughly 180,000 distinct CDR3 sequences; about 94% are singletons. The rearrangement links TRBV6-1 to TRBJ1-4, with D perhaps TRBD1 (5 bases). This sequence originates from a human donor with Susac syndrome. Specimen: CD4+ T cells from PBMCs. This CDR3 is CASSGRTGRLPNEKLFF. The DNA of the CDR3 is TGTGCCAGCAGTGGCCGAACAGGACGTCTCCCTAATGAAAAACTGTTTTTT.